This entry describes one TCR beta chain. These data are taken from a study of blood T cell repertoires in COVID-19. About the research overall: Sites across the United States, Italy and Spain contributed samples from acute and convalescent COVID-19. From T cells, B-cell-depleted T cells, or PBMCs came the material, which was cDNA or gDNA.

Original methodology: Amplification of reference gene primers provided the estimated nucleated cell counts. Repertoires were generated with immunoSEQ multiplex PCR, while TCRdb's copy carries only in-frame clones and drops some. The DNA gave D and trimming, while V, J and clone size come from that table. Of a few hundred thousand clones in the sample, approximately 85% were seen once. V shed 8 bases, J shed 0 bases, and the junction held 10 bases outside the gene matches. The CDR3 is made up of 16 amino acids. Germline values: CDR1 LNHDA, CDR2 SQIVND (reference sequence). Sequencing input: peripheral blood. The sequence was obtained from a woman in her seventies with acute or convalescent COVID-19. This chain connects TRBV19 to TRBJ1-3; TRBD1 agrees at 7 bases. In DNA form, the CDR3 reads TGTGCCAGTCGGGAGGGACAGTCCTTCTCTGGAAACACCATATATTTT. Residues: CASREGQSFSGNTIYF.